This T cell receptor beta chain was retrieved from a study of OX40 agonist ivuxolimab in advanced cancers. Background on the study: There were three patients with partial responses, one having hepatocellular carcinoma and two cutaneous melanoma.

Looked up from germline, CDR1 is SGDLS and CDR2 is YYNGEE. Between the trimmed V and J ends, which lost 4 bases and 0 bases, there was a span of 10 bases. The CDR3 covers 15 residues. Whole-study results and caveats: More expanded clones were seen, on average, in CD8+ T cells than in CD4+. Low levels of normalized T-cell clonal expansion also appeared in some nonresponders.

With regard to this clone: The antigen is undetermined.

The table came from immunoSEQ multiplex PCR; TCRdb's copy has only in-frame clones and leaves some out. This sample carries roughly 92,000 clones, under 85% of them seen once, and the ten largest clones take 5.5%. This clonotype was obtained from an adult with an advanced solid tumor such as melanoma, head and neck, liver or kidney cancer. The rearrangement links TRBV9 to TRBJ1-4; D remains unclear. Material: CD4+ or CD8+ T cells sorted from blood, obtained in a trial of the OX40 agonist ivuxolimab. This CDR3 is CASSSQTATNEKLFF. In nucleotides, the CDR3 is TGTGCCAGCAGCTCCCAGACTGCAACTAATGAAAAACTGTTTTTT. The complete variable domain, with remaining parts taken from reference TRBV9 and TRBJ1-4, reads DSGVTQTPKHLITATGQRVTLRCSPRSGDLSVYWYQQSLDQGLQFLIQYYNGEERAKGNILERFSAQQFPDLHSELNLSSLELGDSALYFCASSSQTATNEKLFFGSGTQLSVL.